This is a list of T cell receptor beta chains from one sample in a study of PD-1 blockade in mismatch repair-deficient tumors. Using immunoSEQ multiplex PCR, the repertoire was profiled, and TCRdb retains in-frame clones only, with some absent. This table has approximately 9,800 clones, approximately 85% appearing once. The starting material was PBMCs, obtained about 47 weeks after starting pembrolizumab. All receptors derive from an adult with mismatch repair-deficient cancer. Each CDR3 is given with its conserved first and last residue. D genes are given only for firm matches. Clone size is shown for a subset of rows, as once, few, many or a class of expanded clone.

j_call: TRBJ2-5; d_call: -; v_call: TRBV4-1; clone_size: once; cdr3_nt: TGCGCCAGCAGCCAAGGGGCCCGAGGGCCCCAAGAGACCCAGTACTTC; cdr3_aa: CASSQGARGPQETQYF
j_call: TRBJ1-4; d_call: -; v_call: TRBV7-9; clone_size: -; cdr3_nt: TGTGCCAGCAGCCCTCAAAAGGCGGTGTTGTTTGAAAAACTGTTTTTT; cdr3_aa: CASSPQKAVLFEKLFF
j_call: TRBJ1-2; d_call: -; v_call: TRBV28; clone_size: -; cdr3_nt: TGTGCCAGCGGCGCTCGACGGGGGGATGGCTACACCTTC; cdr3_aa: CASGARRGDGYTF
j_call: TRBJ2-7; d_call: -; v_call: TRBV7-8; clone_size: -; cdr3_nt: TGTGCCAGCAGCTTAGTTTTAGCGACCTACGAGCAGTACTTC; cdr3_aa: CASSLVLATYEQYF
j_call: TRBJ1-1; d_call: -; v_call: TRBV5-1; clone_size: -; cdr3_nt: TGCGCCAGCTCTTGGACGGGGAATAGGAACACTGAAGCTTTCTTT; cdr3_aa: CASSWTGNRNTEAFF
j_call: TRBJ2-1; d_call: TRBD2; v_call: TRBV5-1; clone_size: -; cdr3_nt: TGCGCCAGCAGCCCGGAAGGGACTAGCGGGTACAATGAGCAGTTCTTC; cdr3_aa: CASSPEGTSGYNEQFF
j_call: TRBJ2-2; d_call: -; v_call: TRBV27; clone_size: -; cdr3_nt: TGTGCCAGCAGCCGAGAAGGGGTCACCGGGGAGCTGTTTTTT; cdr3_aa: CASSREGVTGELFF
j_call: TRBJ1-1; d_call: -; v_call: TRBV27; clone_size: -; cdr3_nt: TGTGCCAGCGGCCGACCTAGTGGAATGAACACTGAAGCTTTCTTT; cdr3_aa: CASGRPSGMNTEAFF
j_call: TRBJ1-1; d_call: -; v_call: TRBV30; clone_size: -; cdr3_nt: TGTGCCTGGAGTGGACAGACAATGAACACTGAAGCTTTCTTT; cdr3_aa: CAWSGQTMNTEAFF
j_call: TRBJ2-3; d_call: TRBD2; v_call: TRBV7-3; clone_size: once; cdr3_nt: TGTGCCAGCAGCTTACCGGGCGGGGGTAGCACAGATACGCAGTATTTT; cdr3_aa: CASSLPGGGSTDTQYF
j_call: TRBJ2-6; d_call: -; v_call: TRBV7-8; clone_size: -; cdr3_nt: TGTGCCAGCAGCTTAGTGGGGGCCCCTCGCAGCTCTGGGGCCAACGTCCTGACTTTC; cdr3_aa: CASSLVGAPRSSGANVLTF